Listed here are 32 T cell receptor beta chains from one sample, sequenced in a study of CD8 T cells in Susac syndrome. The RNA, roughly 0.5 to 1 ug, was put through reverse transcription using random hexamers. One entry per CDR3 protein results from TCRdb running MiXCR on the immunoSEQ multiplex PCR reads. The sample comprises about 120,000 distinct CDR3 sequences, about 93% of which are singletons, and less than 0.3% rests with the top ten. Sample: CD8+ T cells from PBMCs. These receptor sequences come from a human donor with Susac syndrome.

This clonotype has just one count. The chain joins TRBV3-1 to TRBJ2-3; 9 bases are shared with TRBD2. V trimming: 1 base; J trimming: 1 base; junction bases outside the gene matches: 9. Germline V gene sequence: CDR1 LGHDT, CDR2 YNNKEL (reference sequence). The CDR3 length is 18 residues. The DNA for the CDR3 is TGTGCCAGCAGCCAAGTCGCGGGGGGGCCTGGAGGCACAGATACGCAGTATTTT. Amino acid sequence: CASSQVAGGPGGTDTQYF.

The DNA for the CDR3 is TGCGCCAGACAGGGCACAAGCTCCTACGAGCAGTACTTC. Amino acid sequence: CARQGTSSYEQYF. This rearrangement joins TRBV23-1 to TRBJ2-7; TRBD1 is a possible D gene (6 bases). TRBV23-1 is an ORF; its function is uncertain. V lost 9 bases, J lost 0 bases, and 12 bases lay in between. CDR3 length equals 13 residues.

This chain uses TRBV29-1 with TRBJ1-1; 9 bases match TRBD1. This CDR3 has 14 amino acids. The germline CDR1 and CDR2 sequences are SQVTM and ANQGSEA. Trimming took 1 base from V and 5 from J; bases not matched to a gene: 5. The DNA for the CDR3 is TGCAGCGTTGAAGGGGGACAGGGAAAGACTGAAGCTTTCTTT. It specifies CSVEGGQGKTEAFF.

The rearrangement uses TRBV14 and TRBJ2-5; 7 bases align to TRBD1. The V and J ends lost 0 bases and 5 bases, in that order; junction bases with no gene match: 6. From germline, CDR1 is SGHDN and CDR2 FVKESK. This CDR3 is 15 amino acids long. In nucleotides, the CDR3 is TGTGCCAGCAGCCAAGAAGGGGGCTATAGGGAGACCCAGTACTTC. As protein: CASSQEGGYRETQYF.

The V call is TRBV29-1, the J call TRBJ2-3, with 9 bases fitting TRBD1. The germline V gene encodes CDR1 SQVTM and CDR2 ANQGSEA. CDR3 length: 16 amino acids. J gave up 4 bases and V 0 bases, and 8 bases lay outside the gene matches. The CDR3 DNA reads as TGCAGCGTTGAAGATCACAACAGGGGGCCCTCAGATACGCAGTATTTT. Residues: CSVEDHNRGPSDTQYF.

The rearrangement links TRBV7-2 to TRBJ2-5; tentative D call: TRBD1 (6 bases). Germline-derived CDR1 and CDR2 are SGHTA and FQGNSA. The CDR3 loop spans 13 amino acids. With 6 bases removed from V and 2 bases from J, the gap between germline ends came to 10 bases. The CDR3: CASRSRGQETQYF. CDR3 bases: TGTGCCAGCAGATCTAGGGGGCAAGAGACCCAGTACTTC.

The rearrangement uses TRBV7-9 and TRBJ2-7; TRBD2 agrees at 7 bases. CDR3 length: 15 amino acids. Germline CDR1 and CDR2: SEHNR and FQNEAQ (reference sequence). After removal of 5 bases from V and 2 bases from J, the junction contained 9 bases not matched to a gene. The CDR3 is CASSDTGLPTYEQYF. Here the CDR3 DNA reads TGTGCCAGCAGCGATACGGGACTACCAACCTACGAGCAGTACTTC.

The chain has TRBV2 and TRBJ2-1; 12 nucleotides agree with TRBD2. CDR3 length: 15 amino acids. With 6 bases clipped from V and 5 bases from J, the junction kept 5 bases outside the gene matches. Germline CDR1 is SNHLY and CDR2 is FYNNEI. The CDR3: CASRELAGGDNEQFF. The CDR3 nucleotides are TGTGCCAGCAGGGAACTAGCGGGGGGCGACAATGAGCAGTTCTTC. Using reference TRBV2 and TRBJ2-1 for the parts outside the CDR3, the full variable domain is EPEVTQTPSHQVTQMGQEVILRCVPISNHLYFYWYRQILGQKVEFLVSFYNNEISEKSEIFDDQFSVERPDGSNFTLKIRSTKLEDSAMYFCASRELAGGDNEQFFGPGTRLTVL.

The chain couples TRBV18 to TRBJ2-7, with 9 bases fitting TRBD1. Losses at the gene ends were 3 bases for V and 1 base for J; bases not matched to a gene: 7. CDR1 is KGHSH, CDR2 LQKENI, per germline. The CDR3 sequence is 16 residues long. CDR3 protein: CASSPDRGLTSYEQYF. For the CDR3, the DNA is TGTGCCAGCTCACCCGACAGGGGGTTAACTTCCTACGAGCAGTACTTC.

The chain has TRBV7-8 and TRBJ2-3; perhaps D is TRBD1 or TRBD2 (5 bases each). CDR1 SGHVS and CDR2 FQNEAQ come from the germline V gene. The CDR3 is made up of 18 amino acids. Trimming stripped 5 bases from V and 2 bases from J, with 23 bases between. CDR3 in DNA: TGTGCCAGCAGCCTACACCAAGCCTTGAGGGACCTCACAGATACGCAGTATTTT. It codes for CASSLHQALRDLTDTQYF.

The CDR3 bases are TGCGCCAGCAGCCACAAGGACAGAGGGTTAGCGGATAATTCACCCCTCCACTTT. It specifies CASSHKDRGLADNSPLHF. The chain carries TRBV4-1 and TRBJ1-6; a possible D gene is TRBD1 (6 bases). Trimming left V 3 bases short and J 5 bases short, with 20 bases between. This CDR3 has 18 residues. Germline V gene data show CDR1 as MGHRA and CDR2 as YSYEKL.

This chain uses TRBV14 with TRBJ1-1, with D possibly matching TRBD1 (5 bases). V was shortened by 0 bases and J by 1 base, with 9 bases between the two germline ends. From germline, CDR1 is SGHDN and CDR2 FVKESK. The CDR3 is made up of 15 amino acids. The CDR3 region is CASSQEGGGNTEAFF. The CDR3 DNA is TGTGCCAGCAGCCAAGAAGGTGGGGGGAACACTGAAGCTTTCTTT.

The chain joins TRBV6-5 to TRBJ1-2, with no clear D. This CDR3 is 14 amino acids long. Trimming took off 6 bases at V and 8 bases at J, with 19 bases between the two ends. Germline loops: CDR1 MNHEY, CDR2 SVGAGI. The CDR3 DNA is TGTGCCAGCAGACGAGGGTTTCGGGGTGAAGGCTACACCTTC. This gives the protein CASRRGFRGEGYTF.

The rearrangement uses TRBV12-3 or TRBV12-4 and TRBJ1-2; D call uncertain. The CDR3 consists of 11 residues. Trimming took 3 bases from V and 4 from J, leaving 3 bases between them. CDR3 bases: TGTGCCAGCAGTTTCGGCTATGGCTACACCTTC. Translated: CASSFGYGYTF.

The chain recombines TRBV9 with TRBJ2-2; perhaps TRBD2 as D (6 bases). Germline CDR1 and CDR2: SGDLS and YYNGEE. V dropped 0 bases and J dropped 6 bases, with 6 bases sitting between them. The CDR3 runs to 13 residues. CDR3 amino acids: CASSVGEAGELFF. The CDR3, as DNA: TGTGCCAGCAGCGTAGGGGAGGCCGGGGAGCTGTTTTTT.

The CDR3 sequence is CSAQTGTGEETQYF. CDR3 in DNA: TGCAGTGCACAGACCGGGACAGGGGAGGAGACCCAGTACTTC. The chain employs TRBV20-1 and TRBJ2-5; 10 nucleotides match TRBD1. The CDR3 consists of 14 residues. In germline, CDR1 is DFQATT, CDR2 SNEGSKA (reference sequence). V was clipped by 6 bases and J by 5 bases; unmatched bases: 9.

This clonotype occurred once. The J gene is TRBJ1-2, the V gene TRBV7-2; no firm D call. Trimming pared 5 bases from V and 4 bases from J, leaving 14 bases between. Germline V lookup: CDR1 SGHTA, CDR2 FQGNSA. This CDR3 contains 14 residues. Here the CDR3 reads CASSLNSGIYGYTF. Written as DNA, the CDR3 is TGTGCCAGCAGCCTAAACTCTGGGATCTATGGCTACACCTTC.

The gene calls are TRBV9 and TRBJ2-7, with D perhaps given as TRBD1 or TRBD2 (5 bases each). Germline V gives CDR1 SGDLS, CDR2 YYNGEE. The CDR3 spans 12 residues. Trimming pared 0 bases from V and 5 bases from J, leaving 6 bases between. The CDR3 DNA reads TGTGCCAGCAGCGTAGGAGGGGACGAGCAGTACTTC. It encodes CASSVGGDEQYF.

CDR3 DNA sequence: TGTGCCAGCAGTGCGGACAGAAACACTGAAGCTTTCTTT. It codes for CASSADRNTEAFF. The gene calls are TRBV25-1 and TRBJ1-1; perhaps TRBD1 as D (6 bases). Trimming removed 4 bases at V and 2 bases at J, with 8 bases between. The CDR3 length is 13 residues. CDR1 and CDR2 (germline): MGHDK, SYGVNS.

This clonotype was seen once. The chain joins TRBV29-1 to TRBJ2-7, with a tentative D call TRBD1 (5 bases). Germline CDR1 is SQVTM and CDR2 is ANQGSEA. With 1 base removed from V and 2 bases from J, the gap between germline ends came to 12 bases. The CDR3 extends over 14 amino acids. The CDR3 protein is CSVEVPGRPYEQYF. The CDR3 DNA is TGCAGCGTTGAAGTCCCAGGGCGCCCCTACGAGCAGTACTTC.

The chain is built from TRBV9 and TRBJ2-2, with 10 nucleotides matching TRBD2. The CDR3 runs to 16 residues. Trimming took 3 bases from V and 1 from J; bases not matched to a gene: 3. CDR1 and CDR2 (germline): SGDLS, YYNGEE. In nucleotides, the CDR3 is TGTGCCAGCAGCGGGAGACTAGCGGGGAACACCGGGGAGCTGTTTTTT. Protein sequence: CASSGRLAGNTGELFF.

The chain recombines TRBV12-3 or TRBV12-4 with TRBJ1-1; a weak D match, TRBD1 (5 bases). The CDR3 totals 14 residues. Trimming pared 4 bases from V and 1 base from J, leaving 10 bases between. The CDR3 reads CASSSSDRNTEAFF. The CDR3 DNA reads as TGTGCCAGCAGTTCGAGCGACAGGAACACTGAAGCTTTCTTT.

The chain uses TRBV20-1 and TRBJ2-7; 11 bases are shared with TRBD2. This CDR3 region has 15 residues. J lost 3 bases, V lost 3 bases, and 7 bases had no gene match. Germline values: CDR1 DFQATT, CDR2 SNEGSKA (reference sequence). CDR3 sequence reads: CSASSSGGQLYEQYF. The CDR3 nucleotides read TGCAGTGCTAGTTCTAGCGGGGGGCAACTCTACGAGCAGTACTTC.

This clonotype has a single count. The CDR3 DNA sequence: TGCGCCAGCAGCCAAGGGGCGACCTACGAGCAGTACTTC. It yields the protein CASSQGATYEQYF. The chain couples TRBV4-3 to TRBJ2-7; D gene uncertain. CDR1 and CDR2 (germline): LGHNA, YSLEER. CDR3 size: 13 residues. Trimming shortened V by 1 base and J by 2 bases, and 6 bases separated the two germline ends.

The chain joins TRBV5-6 to TRBJ1-5; 8 bases line up with TRBD1. The CDR3 totals 16 residues. CDR1 and CDR2 (germline): SGHDT, YYEEEE. Germline trimming cut 1 base from V and 3 bases from J; bases unmatched to any gene: 6. The CDR3 DNA follows: TGTGCCAGCAGCTTGCAGGGACAGGTTTTCAATCAGCCCCAGCATTTT. Protein: CASSLQGQVFNQPQHF.

The J gene is TRBJ1-2, the V gene TRBV5-6; TRBD1 matches 7 bases. With 4 bases clipped from V and 5 bases from J, the junction kept 5 bases outside the gene matches. Per the germline V gene, CDR1 is SGHDT and CDR2 is YYEEEE. The CDR3 spans 13 residues. CDR3 coding DNA: TGTGCCAGCAGCGGGGGACAGCTATATGGCTACACCTTC. Translation: CASSGGQLYGYTF.

This chain uses TRBV7-9 with TRBJ2-7; D assignment may be TRBD1 or TRBD2 (5 bases each). The V end lost 1 base, the J end lost 3 bases, and 13 bases lay between the germline ends. Germline V gives CDR1 SEHNR, CDR2 FQNEAQ (reference sequence). This CDR3 spans 15 amino acids. DNA of the CDR3: TGTGCCAGCAGCTTAGGGCAGGGAGTAGTCTACGAGCAGTACTTC. Amino acids: CASSLGQGVVYEQYF. The complete variable domain, with remaining parts taken from reference TRBV7-9 and TRBJ2-7, reads DTGVSQNPRHKITKRGQNVTFRCDPISEHNRLYWYRQTLGQGPEFLTYFQNEAQLEKSRLLSDRFSAERPKGSFSTLEIQRTEQGDSAMYLCASSLGQGVVYEQYFGPGTRLTVT.

The V and J genes are TRBV5-1 and TRBJ2-7; D uncertain. The CDR3 is made up of 14 amino acids. Trimming shortened V by 0 bases and J by 4 bases, and 11 bases separated the two germline ends. Germline V gene sequence: CDR1 SGHRS, CDR2 YFSETQ. Written as DNA, the CDR3 is TGCGCCAGCAGCTTGGCTCTCGGTGATTACGAGCAGTACTTC. Its translation: CASSLALGDYEQYF.

V and J are TRBV5-1 and TRBJ1-1, with TRBD1 matching over 9 bases. V gave up 8 bases and J gave up 3 bases; unmatched junction bases: 2. CDR3 length: 12 amino acids. From germline, CDR1 is SGHRS and CDR2 YFSETQ. CDR3 residues: CASRTGDTEAFF. The CDR3 DNA is TGCGCCAGTAGGACAGGGGACACTGAAGCTTTCTTT.

The V call is TRBV29-1, the J call TRBJ2-2, with unresolved D. This CDR3 is built from 12 residues. The germline V and J ends were trimmed by 7 bases and 5 bases, with 11 bases remaining between them. In germline, CDR1 is SQVTM, CDR2 ANQGSEA. CDR3 protein: CSAPKGTGELFF. DNA for the CDR3: TGCAGCGCTCCGAAAGGGACCGGGGAGCTGTTTTTT.

Only one count was recorded for this clonotype. This rearrangement joins TRBV7-8 to TRBJ2-7; the D gene is possibly TRBD2 (6 bases). The ends were cut back, 3 bases at V and 7 bases at J, with 16 bases in the middle. The CDR3 extends over 14 amino acids. Germline assignment: CDR1 SGHVS and CDR2 FQNEAQ. The CDR3 loop is CASSFGGEVREQYF. CDR3 nucleotides: TGTGCCAGCAGCTTCGGCGGGGAGGTCCGGGAGCAGTACTTC.

The V gene is TRBV7-9, the J gene TRBJ2-1; possibly TRBD1 for D (6 bases). In germline, CDR1 is SEHNR, CDR2 FQNEAQ (reference sequence). V was cut by 5 bases and J by 2 bases, with 19 bases left in between. This CDR3 has 17 residues. DNA of the CDR3: TGTGCCAGCAGCATAGACTCCGGACAGAAAACCTACAATGAGCAGTTCTTC. Protein: CASSIDSGQKTYNEQFF.